One and the same sample provided the 12 T cell receptor beta chains below, sequenced in a study of blood T cell repertoires in COVID-19. Sequencing was performed with immunoSEQ multiplex PCR; in TCRdb, only in-frame clones are kept and a portion is missing. This sample has 350,000 to 400,000 clones; about 89% occur once, and the top ten carry approximately 1.8%. Material for sequencing was PBMCs or T cells enriched from blood (not recorded which). Receptor source: a man aged 35-49 years in a cohort exposed to, infected with or recovered from COVID-19 (not recorded which).

The V and J genes are TRBV5-1 and TRBJ2-7; D may be TRBD2 (5 bases). The CDR3 length is 14 residues. The V end was cut by 5 bases, the J end by 0 bases, with 12 bases between. The germline V gene has CDR1 SGHRS and CDR2 YFSETQ. The CDR3 reads CASRIDLASYEQYF. The CDR3 DNA is TGCGCCAGCAGGATAGACCTAGCCTCCTACGAGCAGTACTTC.

The chain is built from TRBV5-5 and TRBJ2-5; D gene unclear. V was clipped by 0 bases and J by 3 bases, with 6 bases between them. Per germline, CDR1 SGHKS and CDR2 YYEKEE (reference sequence). CDR3 length equals 13 residues. The CDR3 spells CASSLGGEETQYF. For the CDR3, the DNA is TGTGCCAGCAGCTTGGGAGGAGAAGAGACCCAGTACTTC. Drawing the rest from reference TRBV5-5 and TRBJ2-5, the complete variable domain is DAGVTQSPTHLIKTRGQQVTLRCSPISGHKSVSWYQQVLGQGPQFIFQYYEKEERGRGNFPDRFSARQFPNYSSELNVNALLLGDSALYLCASSLGGEETQYFGPGTRLLVL.

The V call is TRBV29-1, the J call TRBJ2-4; 8 bases are a match to TRBD1. The length of the CDR3 is 17 residues. Trimming took 6 bases from V and 4 from J; bases not matched to a gene: 17. Germline-derived CDR1 and CDR2 are SQVTM and ANQGSEA. The CDR3 coding sequence is TGCAGCGTGGCCAGATTGACAGGGGCTGCTGGAAAAAACATTCAGTACTTC. It translates to CSVARLTGAAGKNIQYF.

The chain couples TRBV5-1 to TRBJ2-7; a possible D gene is TRBD2 (6 bases). Trimming took off 0 bases at V and 3 bases at J, with 13 bases between the two ends. Germline CDR1 is SGHRS and CDR2 is YFSETQ. CDR3 length: 15 amino acids. The CDR3 sequence: CASSLGGTSFYEQYF. For the CDR3, the DNA is TGCGCCAGCAGCTTGGGCGGGACTTCCTTCTACGAGCAGTACTTC.

This clone was counted once. This chain joins TRBV6-5 and TRBJ2-6; a possible D gene is TRBD1 (5 bases). CDR1 and CDR2 (germline): MNHEY, SVGAGI. CDR3 length: 15 residues. V was shortened by 10 bases and J by 0 bases, with 13 bases between the two germline ends. CDR3 sequence: CAITTASSGANVLTF. The CDR3 bases are TGTGCCATCACGACAGCAAGCTCTGGGGCCAACGTCCTGACTTTC.

V usage is TRBV6-5 and J usage is TRBJ2-1, with D uncertain. The germline V gene has CDR1 MNHEY and CDR2 SVGAGI. The CDR3 has 14 amino acids. The V gene lost 0 bases and the J gene lost 5 bases, with 8 bases spanning the gap. DNA for the CDR3: TGTGCCAGCAGTTACTCCAGGCGAGACAATGAGCAGTTCTTC. Amino acid sequence: CASSYSRRDNEQFF.

The chain has TRBV24-1 and TRBJ2-1; perhaps TRBD2 as D (5 bases). CDR1 KGHDR and CDR2 SFDVKD come from the germline V gene. Trimming shortened V by 1 base and J by 6 bases, and 15 bases separated the two germline ends. The CDR3 sequence is 16 residues long. CDR3 DNA: TGTGCCACCAGTGATTTCGGCGGGCAGAACTCCAATGAGCAGTTCTTC. Protein: CATSDFGGQNSNEQFF.

CDR3 in DNA: TGTGCCAGCTTCGCCATGACAGGGACAGATACGCAGTATTTT. It specifies CASFAMTGTDTQYF. J is TRBJ2-3 and V is TRBV18, with 7 bases identical to TRBD1. After removal of 7 bases from V and 3 bases from J, the junction contained 7 bases not matched to a gene. This CDR3 is built from 14 residues. Germline V gene data show CDR1 as KGHSH and CDR2 as LQKENI.

The chain links TRBV9 to TRBJ2-6; D remains ambiguous. Deletions cut 3 bases from V and 1 base from J, with 11 bases between. Per the germline V gene, CDR1 is SGDLS and CDR2 is YYNGEE. This CDR3 has 16 residues. In DNA form, the CDR3 reads TGTGCCAGCAGCGCCCCTTCCGGTTCTGGGGCCAACGTCCTGACTTTC. Translated: CASSAPSGSGANVLTF.

Points on this clone: The same CDR3 arises from other DNA sequences in this sample as well. The chain is built from TRBV7-9 and TRBJ2-7, with D perhaps TRBD2 (5 bases). Per the germline V gene, CDR1 is SEHNR and CDR2 is FQNEAQ (reference sequence). The CDR3 is 12 residues long. The V end lost 4 bases, the J end lost 3 bases, and 7 bases lay between the germline ends. The CDR3 reads CASSSTSYEQYF. The CDR3 nucleotides are TGTGCCAGCAGCTCCACTAGCTACGAGCAGTACTTC.

The V call is TRBV7-2, the J call TRBJ2-3, with D tentatively TRBD2 (6 bases). The CDR3 runs 15 residues. V shed 3 bases and J shed 2 bases, with 12 bases lying between them. Germline V lookup: CDR1 SGHTA, CDR2 FQGNSA. The CDR3 loop is CASSFLSGITDTQYF. The CDR3, as DNA: TGTGCCAGCAGCTTCCTTAGCGGAATCACAGATACGCAGTATTTT.

The chain links TRBV5-4 to TRBJ2-1, with 10 bases matching TRBD2. The V gene's germline CDR1 is SGHNT and CDR2 YYREEE (reference sequence). The V and J ends lost 4 bases and 3 bases, in that order; junction bases with no gene match: 7. The CDR3 consists of 16 residues. CDR3 DNA sequence: TGTGCCAGCAGCCCTCCCGGACTAGCGGTCTACAATGAGCAGTTCTTC. Its protein is CASSPPGLAVYNEQFF.